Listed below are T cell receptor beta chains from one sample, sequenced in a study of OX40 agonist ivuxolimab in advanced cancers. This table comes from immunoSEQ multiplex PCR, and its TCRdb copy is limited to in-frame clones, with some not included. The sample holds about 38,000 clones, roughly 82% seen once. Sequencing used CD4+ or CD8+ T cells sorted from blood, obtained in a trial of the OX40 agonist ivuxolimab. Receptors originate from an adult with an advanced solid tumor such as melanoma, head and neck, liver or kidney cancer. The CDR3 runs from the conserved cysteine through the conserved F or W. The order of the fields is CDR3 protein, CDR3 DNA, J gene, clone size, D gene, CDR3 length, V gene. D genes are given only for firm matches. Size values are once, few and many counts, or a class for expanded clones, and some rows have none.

CAWSVGATGWYEQYF | TGTGCCTGGAGTGTAGGAGCGACAGGGTGGTACGAGCAGTACTTC | TRBJ2-7 | - | TRBD1 | 15 | TRBV30
CASSPPTGNYGYTF | TGTGCCAGCAGCCCCCCGACAGGGAACTATGGCTACACCTTC | TRBJ1-2 | - | TRBD1 | 14 | TRBV7-2
CASSFGGSPKNIQYF | TGTGCCAGCAGCTTCGGCGGGAGCCCCAAAAACATTCAGTACTTC | TRBJ2-4 | - | TRBD2 | 15 | TRBV7-2
CASSPDPRPSSYEQYF | TGTGCCAGCAGCCCCGACCCTCGTCCGAGCTCCTACGAGCAGTACTTC | TRBJ2-7 | - | - | 16 | TRBV11-2
CASSPQTDKNTEAFF | TGCGCCAGCAGCCCACAGACAGATAAGAACACTGAAGCTTTCTTT | TRBJ1-1 | once | - | 15 | TRBV5-1
CASRDWGSYNEQFF | TGCGCCAGCAGGGACTGGGGCTCTTACAATGAGCAGTTCTTC | TRBJ2-1 | - | - | 14 | TRBV5-1
CASSDPAGGTNEKLFF | TGTGCCAGCAGTGATCCCGCCGGGGGAACTAATGAAAAACTGTTTTTT | TRBJ1-4 | - | - | 16 | TRBV6-1
CASSVGPQTSGANVLTF | TGTGCCAGCAGTGTAGGTCCCCAGACCTCTGGGGCCAACGTCCTGACTTTC | TRBJ2-6 | - | - | 17 | TRBV2
CAWMVGAGADTQYF | TGTGCCTGGATGGTGGGGGCCGGGGCAGATACGCAGTATTTT | TRBJ2-3 | - | - | 14 | TRBV30
CASSLDGGFLEKLFF | TGTGCCAGCAGCTTAGACGGTGGTTTTTTAGAAAAACTGTTTTTT | TRBJ1-4 | - | - | 15 | TRBV7-9
CASRGGQGTNTIYF | TGTGCCAGCAGGGGGGGACAGGGGACAAACACCATATATTTT | TRBJ1-3 | - | TRBD1 | 14 | TRBV2
CASSFGLAGTYEQYF | TGTGCCAGCAGTTTCGGACTAGCGGGGACCTACGAGCAGTACTTC | TRBJ2-7 | - | TRBD2 | 15 | TRBV28
CASSYRAQGGETQYF | TGTGCCAGCAGCTACCGGGCTCAGGGAGGGGAGACCCAGTACTTC | TRBJ2-5 | - | TRBD2 | 15 | TRBV5-4
CASAGGPTDTQYF | TGCGCCAGTGCGGGGGGGCCGACAGATACGCAGTATTTT | TRBJ2-3 | - | TRBD2 | 13 | TRBV5-1
CASSIEGFWQPQHF | TGTGCCAGTAGTATAGAGGGGTTTTGGCAGCCCCAGCATTTT | TRBJ1-5 | - | - | 14 | TRBV19
CASKVSPWDEQYF | TGTGCCAGCAAAGTTAGCCCTTGGGACGAGCAGTACTTC | TRBJ2-7 | - | - | 13 | TRBV6-6
CASSSTGTLTPYEQYF | TGTGCCAGCAGCTCCACTGGGACCCTTACCCCCTACGAGCAGTACTTC | TRBJ2-7 | - | - | 16 | TRBV5-4
CASSEYLAGEQFF | TGCGCCAGCAGTGAGTACTTAGCGGGCGAGCAGTTCTTC | TRBJ2-1 | - | TRBD2 | 13 | TRBV10-1
CASSPPPGTGNNEQFF | TGTGCCAGCAGTCCCCCCCCCGGGACAGGTAACAATGAGCAGTTCTTC | TRBJ2-1 | - | TRBD1 | 16 | TRBV28
CASRADSSYGYTF | TGTGCCAGCAGAGCTGACAGCTCCTATGGCTACACCTTC | TRBJ1-2 | - | - | 13 | TRBV6-4
CASSLALAGGETQYF | TGCGCCAGCAGCTTGGCGCTAGCGGGAGGAGAGACCCAGTACTTC | TRBJ2-5 | - | TRBD2 | 15 | TRBV5-1
CASSVMNTEAFF | TGTGCCAGCAGTGTTATGAACACTGAAGCTTTCTTT | TRBJ1-1 | - | - | 12 | TRBV6-1
CASSLGTYNEQFF | TGTGCCAGCAGCTTAGGTACTTACAATGAGCAGTTCTTC | TRBJ2-1 | - | - | 13 | TRBV11-1
CASSLATNEKLFF | TGCGCCAGCAGCTTGGCAACTAATGAAAAACTGTTTTTT | TRBJ1-4 | - | - | 13 | TRBV5-1
CASSPVSVSSTDTQYF | TGTGCCAGCTCACCCGTTAGCGTATCTAGCACAGATACGCAGTATTTT | TRBJ2-3 | - | - | 16 | TRBV18
CASSLALSSYEQYF | TGTGCTAGCAGCTTAGCGCTAAGTTCCTACGAGCAGTACTTC | TRBJ2-7 | once | - | 14 | TRBV7-3
CASSLETAGPYGYTF | TGCGCCAGCAGCTTGGAAACAGCCGGACCGTATGGCTACACCTTC | TRBJ1-2 | few | - | 15 | TRBV5-1
CASGARQLGETQYF | TGTGCCAGCGGGGCAAGGCAGCTGGGAGAGACCCAGTACTTC | TRBJ2-5 | - | - | 14 | TRBV6-5
CASSLVRRVAGWSETQYF | TGTGCCAGCAGCTTAGTTAGGAGGGTAGCGGGGTGGTCAGAGACCCAGTACTTC | TRBJ2-5 | - | TRBD2 | 18 | TRBV7-2
CASSLSPGNYGYTF | TGCGCCAGCAGCTTGTCTCCGGGGAACTATGGCTACACCTTC | TRBJ1-2 | - | - | 14 | TRBV5-1
CASSFLEGDNEQFF | TGTGCCAGCAGTTTCTTAGAGGGAGACAATGAGCAGTTCTTC | TRBJ2-1 | few | - | 14 | TRBV28
CASSDRGLKEKLFF | TGTGCCAGCAGTGACAGGGGGCTGAAGGAAAAACTGTTTTTT | TRBJ1-4 | - | TRBD1 | 14 | TRBV6-5
CASSKEADMAASSYNEQFF | TGTGCCAGCAGTAAAGAGGCGGACATGGCGGCGAGCTCCTACAATGAGCAGTTCTTC | TRBJ2-1 | - | - | 19 | TRBV2
CASSQDEDTLSYEQYF | TGTGCCAGCAGCCAAGATGAGGACACACTTTCCTACGAGCAGTACTTC | TRBJ2-7 | - | - | 16 | TRBV5-4
CASSSTHVGYTF | TGTGCCAGCAGCTCTACCCATGTGGGCTACACCTTC | TRBJ1-2 | - | - | 12 | TRBV11-3
CASSLAGRSDNEQFF | TGTGCCAGCAGCTTGGCTGGACGGTCGGACAATGAGCAGTTCTTC | TRBJ2-1 | - | - | 15 | TRBV5-5
CAWSVLSAANYGYTF | TGTGCCTGGAGTGTACTATCCGCAGCTAACTATGGCTACACCTTC | TRBJ1-2 | - | - | 15 | TRBV30
CASSSSAPGELFF | TGTGCCAGCAGCTCCTCGGCCCCCGGGGAGCTGTTTTTT | TRBJ2-2 | - | - | 13 | TRBV9
CASRGSTSGVNTGELFF | TGTGCCAGCAGGGGAAGTACTAGCGGGGTAAACACCGGGGAGCTGTTTTTT | TRBJ2-2 | once | TRBD2 | 17 | TRBV25-1
CASSQGGGRGRPYNEQFF | TGCGCCAGCAGCCAAGGTGGGGGGCGGGGTAGGCCCTACAATGAGCAGTTCTTC | TRBJ2-1 | few | - | 18 | TRBV4-1
CASSPPHGVPQHF | TGTGCCAGCAGCCCCCCCCACGGGGTCCCCCAGCATTTT | TRBJ1-5 | - | - | 13 | TRBV11-2
CAISEQGSGANVLTF | TGTGCCATCAGTGAGCAGGGCTCTGGGGCCAACGTCCTGACTTTC | TRBJ2-6 | - | - | 15 | TRBV10-3
CASSPLLQGAAENYGYTF | TGTGCCAGCTCACCACTATTGCAGGGGGCGGCGGAGAACTATGGCTACACCTTC | TRBJ1-2 | - | TRBD1 | 18 | TRBV18
CASRPGISTNEKLFF | TGTGCCAGCAGGCCAGGGATCTCAACTAATGAAAAACTGTTTTTT | TRBJ1-4 | few | - | 15 | TRBV7-3
CASSFSQVPTYEQYF | TGCGCCAGCAGCTTTTCTCAGGTCCCTACCTACGAGCAGTACTTC | TRBJ2-7 | - | - | 15 | TRBV5-1
CASSSPNGALLSYGYTF | TGTGCCAGCAGCTCTCCGAATGGGGCCCTTCTTTCCTATGGCTACACCTTC | TRBJ1-2 | - | - | 17 | TRBV5-8
CASSLATSGGADTQYF | TGCGCCAGCAGCTTGGCGACTAGCGGGGGGGCAGATACGCAGTATTTT | TRBJ2-3 | few | TRBD2 | 16 | TRBV5-1
CASSLGLAGGRNEQFF | TGTGCCAGCAGCTTAGGGCTAGCGGGAGGGAGGAATGAGCAGTTCTTC | TRBJ2-1 | - | TRBD2 | 16 | TRBV7-2
CASSIGGSGANVLTF | TGTGCCAGTAGTATTGGGGGCTCCGGGGCCAACGTCCTGACTTTC | TRBJ2-6 | few | - | 15 | TRBV19
CASSVGGVNTGELFF | TGTGCCAGCAGCGTCGGGGGGGTAAACACCGGGGAGCTGTTTTTT | TRBJ2-2 | - | TRBD2 | 15 | TRBV9
CASSNSGSDSYEQYF | TGTGCCAGCAGCAATAGCGGGAGTGACTCCTACGAGCAGTACTTC | TRBJ2-7 | - | TRBD2 | 15 | TRBV5-4
CASSPKPSGTDTQYF | TGTGCCAGCTCACCGAAACCTTCCGGCACAGATACGCAGTATTTT | TRBJ2-3 | once | - | 15 | TRBV18
CASSFGQQETQYF | TGCGCCAGCAGCTTCGGCCAGCAAGAGACCCAGTACTTC | TRBJ2-5 | - | - | 13 | TRBV5-1
CASSKTSGNYEQYF | TGTGCCAGCAGCAAGACTAGCGGGAATTACGAGCAGTACTTC | TRBJ2-7 | - | TRBD2 | 14 | TRBV7-2
CASSERFRAFF | TGTGCCAGCAGTGAACGCTTTCGAGCTTTCTTT | TRBJ1-1 | few | - | 11 | TRBV6-1
CASSLDLGLETQYF | TGTGCCAGCAGCTTAGATCTGGGGTTAGAGACCCAGTACTTC | TRBJ2-5 | - | - | 14 | TRBV11-2